The 31 T cell receptor beta chains below were found in one sample sequenced in a study of blood T cell repertoires in COVID-19 (dated by TCRdb to 2020 to 2022). To prepare the library, the immunoSEQ multiplex PCR assay was applied. This is the immuneACCESS table as TCRdb keeps it, with only in-frame sequences that have V and J called. A part of the clones is gone; compared with another copy, unresolved V genes explain less than half, and the rest is unexplained. Present in this sample are roughly 150,000 clones, under 95% of which were seen just once. Approximately 5% of the sample goes to the ten largest clones. The sample was peripheral blood. These receptors came from a man in his late teens or twenties with COVID-19, enrolled during active disease.

This clone was recorded once. The rearrangement joins TRBV28 to TRBJ1-4; a possible D gene is TRBD1 (6 bases). Trimming cost V 7 bases and J 8 bases, with 11 bases left between them. Germline V gene data show CDR1 as MDHEN and CDR2 as SYDVKM. The CDR3 contains 12 residues. CDR3 bases: TGTGCCAGCACCCCGAGGGGGGAAAAACTGTTTTTT. Protein sequence: CASTPRGEKLFF.

Regarding this clone: Sequence at one end of the junction differs from germline and may be a read error. The chain couples TRBV6-6 to TRBJ2-7; D not certain. The CDR3 has 11 residues. Germline-derived CDR1 and CDR2 are MNHNY and SVGAGI (reference sequence). The CDR3 bases are TGTGCCAGCAGTTCATTATTGGAGCGGTACTTC. Residues: CASSSLLERYF.

V usage is TRBV27 and J usage is TRBJ2-3; D may be TRBD2 (6 bases). The CDR3 extends over 16 amino acids. V was clipped by 6 bases and J by 0 bases, with 16 bases between them. The V gene's germline CDR1 is MNHEY and CDR2 SMNVEV (reference sequence). CDR3 bases: TGTGCCAGCAGCCACTTCGGGGGACCTAGCACAGATACGCAGTATTTT. Its protein product is CASSHFGGPSTDTQYF.

On this clone itself: One junction end does not reproduce the germline sequence, and a read error may be involved. The chain couples TRBV11-2 to TRBJ2-3; 9 bases agree with TRBD1. Germline V gene sequence: CDR1 SGHAT, CDR2 FQNNGV. The CDR3 is 11 residues long. The CDR3 nucleotides read TGTGCCAGCAGCCCCGGGGGACAGGGAAGTTTT. The encoded protein is CASSPGGQGSF.

V gene TRBV6-5 combines with J gene TRBJ2-6; TRBD2 agrees at 8 bases. Germline trimming cut 4 bases from V and 4 bases from J; bases unmatched to any gene: 6. From germline, CDR1 is MNHEY and CDR2 SVGAGI. CDR3 length: 16 amino acids. As DNA, the CDR3 is TGTGCCAGCAGTTCCCCGGGGGGGCCCGGGGCCAACGTCCTGACTTTC. This translates into CASSSPGGPGANVLTF.

J is TRBJ2-3 and V is TRBV15; the D is unclear. The CDR3 length is 12 residues. The germline CDR1 and CDR2 sequences are LNHNV and YYDKDF (reference sequence). V was clipped by 5 bases and J by 5 bases, with 8 bases between them. The CDR3 DNA follows: TGTGCCACCAGCGTGTACGGAGATACGCAGTATTTT. Protein product: CATSVYGDTQYF.

The V and J genes are TRBV14 and TRBJ2-2; D call uncertain. The V gene lost 5 bases and the J gene lost 4 bases, with 11 bases spanning the gap. Per the germline V gene, CDR1 is SGHDN and CDR2 is FVKESK. The CDR3 has 14 amino acids. The CDR3 region is CASSDRLSTGELFF. CDR3 coding DNA: TGTGCCAGCAGCGACCGACTGAGCACCGGGGAGCTGTTTTTT.

The chain is built from TRBV28 and TRBJ2-3; 12 bases match TRBD2. In germline, CDR1 is MDHEN, CDR2 SYDVKM. The CDR3 is made up of 17 amino acids. V dropped 5 bases and J dropped 0; count of bases not matched to a gene: 6. The CDR3 DNA follows: TGTGCCAGCAGTGTATTGGGACTAGCGGGTAGCACAGATACGCAGTATTTT. It codes for CASSVLGLAGSTDTQYF. Filled out from reference TRBV28 and TRBJ2-3, the complete variable domain reads DVKVTQSSRYLVKRTGEKVFLECVQDMDHENMFWYRQDPGLGLRLIYFSYDVKMKEKGDIPEGYSVSREKKERFSLILESASTNQTSMYLCASSVLGLAGSTDTQYFGPGTRLTVL.

This rearrangement joins TRBV7-2 to TRBJ1-2; D not certain. This CDR3 is built from 13 residues. V was pared by 3 bases and J by 8 bases, with 13 bases between. CDR1 and CDR2 (germline): SGHTA, FQGNSA. The CDR3 DNA reads TGTGCCAGCAGCTTCACGACTCATTCGGGCTACACCTTC. Encoded protein: CASSFTTHSGYTF.

The chain combines TRBV5-1 with TRBJ1-6; 7 bases fit TRBD1. Germline lookup yields CDR1 SGHRS and CDR2 YFSETQ. CDR3 length: 14 amino acids. Trimming cost V 5 bases and J 10 bases; bases outside gene matches: 9. CDR3 sequence (DNA): TGCGCCAGCAGGGCTACAGGGGTGGGATCACCCCTCCACTTT. This translates into CASRATGVGSPLHF.

This chain uses TRBV11-2 with TRBJ2-5; TRBD2 aligns across 9 bases. V lost 4 bases, J lost 5 bases, and 8 bases stayed unmatched. The germline V gene encodes CDR1 SGHAT and CDR2 FQNNGV. CDR3 length: 15 residues. In DNA form, the CDR3 reads TGTGCCAGCAGCTCAGAGGGACTAGCAGTGGAGACCCAGTACTTC. Translated: CASSSEGLAVETQYF.

This clone was seen only a few times. The chain has TRBV2 and TRBJ1-5; 7 bases line up with TRBD1. The CDR3 loop spans 15 amino acids. The germline V gene has CDR1 SNHLY and CDR2 FYNNEI. The V gene end was trimmed by 6 bases and the J gene end by 2 bases; junction bases not matched to a gene: 7. CDR3 nucleotides: TGTGCCAGCAGCCCCGACAGGGTAGGCAATCAGCCCCAGCATTTT. This codes for CASSPDRVGNQPQHF.

CDR3 amino acids: CASSPGTGLSEAFF. In DNA, the CDR3 is TGTGCCAGCTCACCCGGGACAGGGTTGTCTGAAGCTTTCTTT. The chain has TRBV18 and TRBJ1-1; 9 positions match TRBD1. This CDR3 is 14 amino acids long. With 3 bases clipped from V and 6 bases from J, the junction kept 5 bases outside the gene matches. The germline V gene encodes CDR1 KGHSH and CDR2 LQKENI.

J is TRBJ2-5 and V is TRBV10-3, with 10 nucleotides matching TRBD1. This CDR3 comprises 14 residues. Germline CDR1 and CDR2: ENHRY and SYGVKD. V shed 6 bases, J shed 5 bases, and the junction held 6 bases outside the gene matches. CDR3 sequence reads: CAISRQGARETQYF. The CDR3 coding sequence is TGTGCCATCAGCCGACAGGGGGCGAGGGAGACCCAGTACTTC.

CDR3 nucleotide sequence: TGTGCCAGCAGCGTCTCTCGGACTGAAGCTTTCTTT. It encodes CASSVSRTEAFF. The V gene is TRBV5-6, the J gene TRBJ1-1; D is unresolved. Trimming removed 4 bases from V and 5 bases from J, with 9 bases in between. This CDR3 comprises 12 residues. Looked up from germline, CDR1 is SGHDT and CDR2 is YYEEEE.

The V gene is TRBV6-5, the J gene TRBJ2-7, with a possible D match to TRBD1 (5 bases). V lost 8 bases, J lost 5 bases, and 7 bases lay in between. CDR3 length: 10 residues. Germline V gene sequence: CDR1 MNHEY, CDR2 SVGAGI. CDR3 residues: CASLRDEQYF. The DNA of the CDR3 is TGTGCCAGCCTCAGGGACGAGCAGTACTTC.

This chain links TRBV28 with TRBJ2-7, with 13 nucleotides matching TRBD2. CDR3 length equals 14 residues. CDR1 and CDR2 from the germline V gene are MDHEN and SYDVKM. Losses at the gene ends were 6 bases for V and 2 bases for J; bases not matched to a gene: 1. Here the CDR3 reads CASRGTSGTYEQYF. The CDR3 DNA is TGTGCCAGCAGGGGGACTAGCGGGACCTACGAGCAGTACTTC.

The rearrangement uses TRBV10-3 and TRBJ1-2; D unresolved. The CDR3 loop spans 13 amino acids. Trimming removed 7 bases at V and 1 base at J, with 10 bases between. The germline CDR1 and CDR2 sequences are ENHRY and SYGVKD. The DNA for the CDR3 is TGTGCCATCAATAGCGACCTTAACTATGGCTACACCTTC. This codes for CAINSDLNYGYTF.

The chain links TRBV24-1 to TRBJ1-2; a possible D gene is TRBD1 (6 bases). Germline-derived CDR1 and CDR2 are KGHDR and SFDVKD. Trimming removed 4 bases from V and 5 bases from J, with 7 bases in between. This CDR3 region has 12 residues. The CDR3 DNA reads TGTGCCACCAGTGAAGGACAGTATGGCTACACCTTC. This translates into CATSEGQYGYTF.

The rearrangement uses TRBV5-4 and TRBJ2-7; D is perhaps TRBD2 (5 bases). V lost 4 bases and J lost 1, with 24 bases in between. Per germline, CDR1 SGHNT and CDR2 YYREEE (reference sequence). The CDR3 spans 18 residues. CDR3: CASSGPTPDGVLSYEQYF. The CDR3 DNA reads as TGTGCCAGCAGCGGCCCAACCCCGGACGGGGTACTATCCTACGAGCAGTACTTC.

The chain couples TRBV6-2 or TRBV6-3 to TRBJ2-7; 8 bases line up with TRBD2. This CDR3 is built from 15 residues. J gave up 4 bases and V 0 bases, and 5 bases lay outside the gene matches. The germline CDR1 and CDR2 sequences are MNHEY and SVGEGT. The CDR3 here is CASSYSKLAVYEQYF. The CDR3 DNA sequence: TGTGCCAGCAGTTACTCGAAACTAGCGGTGTACGAGCAGTACTTC.

This chain connects TRBV29-1 to TRBJ2-7; no clear D gene. V dropped 5 bases and J dropped 0 bases, with 11 bases sitting between them. CDR3 length: 13 residues. Germline lookup yields CDR1 SQVTM and CDR2 ANQGSEA. The CDR3, as DNA: TGCAGCGTTAACGACTTGAGCTCCTACGAGCAGTACTTC. Its protein product is CSVNDLSSYEQYF.

This chain links TRBV5-4 with TRBJ2-7, with D maybe TRBD1 (5 bases). The CDR3 has 14 amino acids. Trimming stripped 0 bases from V and 5 bases from J, with 12 bases between. Germline V lookup: CDR1 SGHNT, CDR2 YYREEE (reference sequence). The CDR3: CASSLDDSRDEQYF. The CDR3 DNA sequence: TGTGCCAGCAGCTTGGACGACAGCCGAGACGAGCAGTACTTC. Supplemented by reference TRBV5-4 and TRBJ2-7, the full variable domain reads ETGVTQSPTHLIKTRGQQVTLRCSSQSGHNTVSWYQQALGQGPQFIFQYYREEENGRGNFPPRFSGLQFPNYSSELNVNALELDDSALYLCASSLDDSRDEQYFGPGTRLTVT.

V gene TRBV28 combines with J gene TRBJ2-7, with 8 bases identical to TRBD2. Trimming cost V 2 bases and J 1 base; bases outside gene matches: 10. This CDR3 contains 17 residues. Germline loops: CDR1 MDHEN, CDR2 SYDVKM. The DNA for the CDR3 is TGTGCCAGCAGTTTAGCTCCCGTTGCTAGCGGGTCCTACGAGCAGTACTTC. It translates to CASSLAPVASGSYEQYF.

The V gene is TRBV7-8, the J gene TRBJ2-3; 9 bases map to TRBD1. CDR3 length equals 16 residues. The V gene's germline CDR1 is SGHVS and CDR2 FQNEAQ. V was clipped by 5 bases and J by 2 bases; unmatched bases: 8. CDR3 nucleotides: TGTGCCAGCAGCGTGCCACAGGGGGCGGACACAGATACGCAGTATTTT. Amino acid sequence: CASSVPQGADTDTQYF. Combining the CDR3 with reference TRBV7-8 and TRBJ2-3 gives the whole variable domain GAGVSQSPRYKVAKRGQDVALRCDPISGHVSLFWYQQALGQGPEFLTYFQNEAQLDKSGLPSDRFFAERPEGSVSTLKIQRTQQEDSAVYLCASSVPQGADTDTQYFGPGTRLTVL.

This sequence joins TRBV21-1 and TRBJ1-1; the table's TRBD1 call for D was not verified on the DNA. TRBV21-1 counts as a pseudogene. The CDR3 contains 18 residues. The CDR3: CASSKGGFTGGMNTEAFF. As DNA, the CDR3 is TGTGCCAGCAGCAAAGGGGGATTTACAGGGGGCATGAACACTGAAGCTTTCTTT.

With respect to this clone: At one of its ends the junction is not consistent with the germline gene, which may arise from a read error. This chain uses TRBV7-9 with TRBJ1-4; 7 nucleotides align to TRBD1. Per the germline V gene, CDR1 is SEHNR and CDR2 is FQNEAQ (reference sequence). CDR3 length: 14 amino acids. The CDR3 DNA is TGTGCCAGCAGCCGGACAGGACGTAATGAAAAACTGCTTTTT. Protein product: CASSRTGRNEKLLF.

The chain employs TRBV15 and TRBJ1-2; D possibly corresponds to TRBD1 (5 bases). V was cut by 1 base and J by 2 bases, with 8 bases left in between. CDR1 and CDR2 from the germline V gene are LNHNV and YYDKDF (reference sequence). The CDR3 consists of 14 residues. CDR3 sequence: CATSRGGRNYGYTF. DNA of the CDR3: TGTGCCACCAGCAGAGGGGGCCGGAACTATGGCTACACCTTC.

The rearrangement uses TRBV27 and TRBJ2-3; possible D gene TRBD2, 5 bases. Germline loops: CDR1 MNHEY, CDR2 SMNVEV (reference sequence). Trimming took 2 bases from V and 3 from J, leaving 15 bases between them. There are 16 residues in the CDR3. CDR3 residues: CASSLEGGGFTDTQYF. The DNA for the CDR3 is TGTGCCAGCAGTTTAGAGGGTGGAGGATTTACAGATACGCAGTATTTT.

The chain is built from TRBV18 and TRBJ1-3, with D tentatively TRBD1 (5 bases). This CDR3 spans 16 amino acids. V lost 2 bases and J 2 bases, leaving 13 bases between the germline ends. Germline-derived CDR1 and CDR2 are KGHSH and LQKENI. CDR3 amino acids: CASSPISGKTGNTIYF. CDR3 nucleotides: TGTGCCAGCTCACCAATCTCAGGGAAGACTGGAAACACCATATATTTT.

This sequence joins TRBV9 and TRBJ2-1; the D gene is possibly TRBD1 (5 bases). The germline V and J ends were trimmed by 0 bases and 4 bases, with 8 bases remaining between them. Per germline, CDR1 SGDLS and CDR2 YYNGEE. CDR3 length: 14 residues. The CDR3 coding sequence is TGTGCCAGCAGCGTAGAGGGGTCGTACAATGAGCAGTTCTTC. It codes for CASSVEGSYNEQFF.